Listed here are 5 T cell receptor beta chains from one sample, sequenced in a study of cytomegalovirus exposure and HLA in healthy donors. Both 60 Vbeta primers and 13 Jbeta primers went into the PCR. Clones were sequenced by immunoSEQ multiplex PCR, and TCRdb holds only the in-frame ones, with some missing. Here the sample spans around 140,000 clones, approximately 78% being singletons. Material for sequencing was PBMCs. Source of these receptors: a woman between 50 and 59 years old in good health and CMV-seropositive.

The V call is TRBV7-6, the J call TRBJ2-1, with 7 bases that match TRBD2. The CDR3 is 12 residues long. Germline-derived CDR1 and CDR2 are SGHVS and FNYEAQ. J was trimmed by 10 bases and V by 0 bases; bases with no gene match: 0. CDR3 in amino acids: CASSLAGGEQFF. CDR3 coding DNA: TGTGCCAGCAGCTTAGCGGGAGGGGAGCAGTTCTTC.

The rearrangement links TRBV6-1 to TRBJ1-1; D gene unclear. Germline V gene sequence: CDR1 MNHNS, CDR2 SASEGT. This CDR3 is 12 amino acids long. Trimming shortened V by 5 bases and J by 1 base, and 5 bases separated the two germline ends. The CDR3 nucleotides are TGTGCCAGCAGTCGTAGGAACACTGAAGCTTTCTTT. Its protein product is CASSRRNTEAFF.

This chain joins TRBV6-1 and TRBJ2-5; possibly TRBD2 for D (6 bases). The CDR3 sequence is 19 residues long. V shed 4 bases and J shed 4 bases, with 28 bases lying between them. Germline-derived CDR1 and CDR2 are MNHNS and SASEGT. CDR3 DNA sequence: TGTGCCAGCAGTGCCCCTTTTTATGAGGAGGGGATAATGGGAGAGACCCAGTACTTC. As protein: CASSAPFYEEGIMGETQYF.

V and J are TRBV7-2 and TRBJ2-2; perhaps TRBD2 as D (5 bases). V lost 8 bases, J lost 6 bases, and 13 bases lay in between. The CDR3 totals 13 residues. Germline lookup yields CDR1 SGHTA and CDR2 FQGNSA. The CDR3 DNA reads as TGTGCCAGCGCCCTCCGGGGAGCCGGGGAGCTGTTTTTT. Translation: CASALRGAGELFF.

About this clone: An end of the junction does not agree with germline; a read error may underlie this. V usage is TRBV9 and J usage is TRBJ2-6; 9 bases agree with TRBD1. The CDR3 extends over 19 amino acids. From germline, CDR1 is SGDLS and CDR2 YYNGEE. The CDR3 DNA reads as TGTGCCAGCAGCGGACCGGGACAGGGAAAAGGTAGTGGGGCCAACGGCCTGACTTTC. Translation: CASSGPGQGKGSGANGLTF.